Listed below are T cell receptor beta chains from one sample, sequenced in a study of neurological immune-mediated disorders. From the 5' RACE reads, TCRdb called clonotypes with MiXCR, one entry per CDR3 protein. The sample holds some 15,000 distinct CDR3 sequences, under 4% seen once. Sequences were obtained from CD8+ T cells from blood. The receptors come from a middle-aged woman in good health. CDR3s leave out the opening cysteine and the closing phenylalanine or tryptophan. The order of the fields is J gene, V gene, CDR3 protein.

TRBJ2-1	TRBV6-5	ASSSHGTSGINEQF
TRBJ2-2	TRBV12-3/TRBV12-4	ASSPGTVTGELF
TRBJ2-1	TRBV5-1	ASSLWGDNEQF
TRBJ2-1	TRBV7-2	ASSPGASVYNEQF
TRBJ2-1	TRBV5-6	ASSKQGLGYEQF
TRBJ2-2	TRBV11-3	ASSLGGRASGELF
TRBJ2-3	TRBV5-4	ASSYDSDTQY
TRBJ1-1	TRBV9	ASSAGLWGRNTEAF
TRBJ2-7	TRBV5-1	ASSWRGPSSYEQY
TRBJ2-1	TRBV11-2	ASSQTRDEQF
TRBJ2-5	TRBV5-1	ASSLAFSRGETQY
TRBJ2-7	TRBV7-9	ASSLGGPYEQY
TRBJ2-2	TRBV2	ASSELGHKPTGELF
TRBJ2-2	TRBV28	ASSPPRHTNTGELF
TRBJ2-2	TRBV20-1	SARDPAGGGSGELF
TRBJ1-5	TRBV6-5	ASRGTGWNQPQH
TRBJ2-7	TRBV5-1	ASSLVTGNEQY
TRBJ2-5	TRBV29-1	SVESELREETQY
TRBJ2-7	TRBV3-1	ASSQDWDSNNEQY
TRBJ1-5	TRBV28	ASSSEAAVSNQPQH